This T cell receptor beta chain was identified during a study of T cell clusters in autoimmune cytopenias. Whole-study results and caveats: The cluster-lack signature was not seen for secondary cytopenia versus chronic lymphocytic leukemia.

About 37,500 genome equivalents of blood DNA were amplified for TRB. TRB rearrangements were amplified by touch-down multiplex PCR with mixed TRB-A/B primers. From the multiplex PCR reads, TCRdb lists one entry per CDR3 protein and no DNA. The sample holds 14,000 to 15,000 distinct CDR3 sequences. This clonotype shows up as medium-sized by frequency. Its antigen is undetermined. Germline V gene sequence: CDR1 SGHKS, CDR2 YYEKEE (reference sequence). The CDR3 covers 13 residues. This sample also belongs to another study, concerning T cell repertoires in aging, cancer and after chemotherapy. That source notes: Untreated cancer patients had significantly lower blood TCR diversity than age-matched healthy donors.

This clonotype was sampled from a human donor in good health. The chain recombines TRBV5-5 with TRBJ2-3; absent DNA, TCRdb's TRBD2 call cannot be checked. The sample consisted of peripheral blood. The CDR3 loop is CASSLAALYTQYF. The variable domain in full, with the rest retrieved from reference TRBV5-5 and TRBJ2-3, is DAGVTQSPTHLIKTRGQQVTLRCSPISGHKSVSWYQQVLGQGPQFIFQYYEKEERGRGNFPDRFSARQFPNYSSELNVNALLLGDSALYLCASSLAALYTQYFGPGTRLTVL.